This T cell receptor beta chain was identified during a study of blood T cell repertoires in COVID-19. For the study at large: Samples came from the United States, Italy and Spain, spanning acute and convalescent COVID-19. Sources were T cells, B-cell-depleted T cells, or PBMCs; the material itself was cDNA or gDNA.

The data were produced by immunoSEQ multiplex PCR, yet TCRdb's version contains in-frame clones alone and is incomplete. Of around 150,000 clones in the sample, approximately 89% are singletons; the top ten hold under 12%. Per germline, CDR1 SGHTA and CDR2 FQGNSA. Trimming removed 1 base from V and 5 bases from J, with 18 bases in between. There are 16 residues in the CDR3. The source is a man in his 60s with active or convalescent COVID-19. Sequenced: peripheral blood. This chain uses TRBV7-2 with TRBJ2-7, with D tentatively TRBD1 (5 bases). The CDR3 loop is CASSLEGSLPSDEQYF. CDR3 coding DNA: TGTGCCAGCAGCTTAGAGGGGTCCCTCCCTTCGGACGAGCAGTACTTC.